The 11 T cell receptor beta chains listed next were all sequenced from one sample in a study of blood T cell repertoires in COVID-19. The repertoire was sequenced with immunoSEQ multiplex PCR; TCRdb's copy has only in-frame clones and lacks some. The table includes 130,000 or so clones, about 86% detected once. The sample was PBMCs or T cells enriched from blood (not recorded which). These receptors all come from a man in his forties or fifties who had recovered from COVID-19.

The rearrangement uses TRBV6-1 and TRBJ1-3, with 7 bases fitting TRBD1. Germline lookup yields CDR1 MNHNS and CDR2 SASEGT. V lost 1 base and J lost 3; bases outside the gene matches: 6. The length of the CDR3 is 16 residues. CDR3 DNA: TGTGCCAGCAGTGAAGGAGGGGGCGCGGGTGGAAACACCATATATTTT. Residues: CASSEGGGAGGNTIYF.

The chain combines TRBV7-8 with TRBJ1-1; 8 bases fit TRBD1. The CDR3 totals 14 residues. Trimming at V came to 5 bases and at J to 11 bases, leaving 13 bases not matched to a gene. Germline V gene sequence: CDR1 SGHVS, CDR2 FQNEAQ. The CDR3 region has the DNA TGTGCCAGCAGCCCACAGACAGGGGATAGTGTGGCTTTCTTT. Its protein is CASSPQTGDSVAFF.

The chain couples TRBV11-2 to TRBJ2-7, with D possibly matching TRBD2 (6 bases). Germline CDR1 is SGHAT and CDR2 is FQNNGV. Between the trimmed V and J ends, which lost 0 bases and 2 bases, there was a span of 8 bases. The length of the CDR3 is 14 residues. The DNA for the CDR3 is TGTGCCAGCAGCTTAGATGGGGGGACCTACGAGCAGTACTTC. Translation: CASSLDGGTYEQYF. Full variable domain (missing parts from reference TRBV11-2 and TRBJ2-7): EAGVAQSPRYKIIEKRQSVAFWCNPISGHATLYWYQQILGQGPKLLIQFQNNGVVDDSQLPKDRFSAERLKGVDSTLKIQPAKLEDSAVYLCASSLDGGTYEQYFGPGTRLTVT.

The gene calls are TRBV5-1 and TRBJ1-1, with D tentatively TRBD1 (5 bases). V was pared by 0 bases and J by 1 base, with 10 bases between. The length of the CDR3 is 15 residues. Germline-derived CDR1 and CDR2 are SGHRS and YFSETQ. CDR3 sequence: CASSLGPRGNTEAFF. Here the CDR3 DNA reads TGCGCCAGCAGCTTGGGCCCTAGGGGGAACACTGAAGCTTTCTTT.

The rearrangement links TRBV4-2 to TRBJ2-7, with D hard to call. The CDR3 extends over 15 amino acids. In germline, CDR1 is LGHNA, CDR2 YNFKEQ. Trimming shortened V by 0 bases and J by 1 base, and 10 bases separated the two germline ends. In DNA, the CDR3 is TGTGCCAGCAGCCAAGATCCAAGCCTTTCCTACGAGCAGTACTTC. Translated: CASSQDPSLSYEQYF.

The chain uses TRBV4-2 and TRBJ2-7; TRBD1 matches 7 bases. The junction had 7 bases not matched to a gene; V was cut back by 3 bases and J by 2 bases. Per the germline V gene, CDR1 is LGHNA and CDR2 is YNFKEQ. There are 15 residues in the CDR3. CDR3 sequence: CASSQEKTGAYEQYF. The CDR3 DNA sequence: TGTGCCAGCAGCCAGGAGAAAACAGGGGCCTACGAGCAGTACTTC.

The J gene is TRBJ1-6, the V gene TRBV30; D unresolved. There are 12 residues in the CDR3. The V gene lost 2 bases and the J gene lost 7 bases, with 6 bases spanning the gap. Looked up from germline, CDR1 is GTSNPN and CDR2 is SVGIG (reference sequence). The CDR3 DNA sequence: TGTGCCTGGAGTCCTCTGAATTCACCCCTCCACTTT. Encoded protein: CAWSPLNSPLHF.

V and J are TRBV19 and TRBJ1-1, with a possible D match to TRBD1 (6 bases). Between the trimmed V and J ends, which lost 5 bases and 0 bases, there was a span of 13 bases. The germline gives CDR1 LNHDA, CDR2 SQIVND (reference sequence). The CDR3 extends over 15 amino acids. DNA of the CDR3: TGTGCCAGTAGTGAAAGGGACATCCTGAACACTGAAGCTTTCTTT. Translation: CASSERDILNTEAFF.

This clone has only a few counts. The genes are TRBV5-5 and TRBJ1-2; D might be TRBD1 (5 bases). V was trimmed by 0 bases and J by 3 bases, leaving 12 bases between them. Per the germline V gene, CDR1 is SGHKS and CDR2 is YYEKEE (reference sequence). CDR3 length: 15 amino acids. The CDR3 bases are TGTGCCAGCAGCTTGGTAGACAGCCCCTACTATGGCTACACCTTC. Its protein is CASSLVDSPYYGYTF.

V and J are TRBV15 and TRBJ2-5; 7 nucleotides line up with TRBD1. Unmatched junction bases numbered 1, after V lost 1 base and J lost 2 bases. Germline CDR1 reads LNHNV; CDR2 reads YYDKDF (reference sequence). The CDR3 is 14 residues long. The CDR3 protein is CATSRGRGQETQYF. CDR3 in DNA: TGTGCCACCAGCAGAGGCAGGGGGCAAGAGACCCAGTACTTC.

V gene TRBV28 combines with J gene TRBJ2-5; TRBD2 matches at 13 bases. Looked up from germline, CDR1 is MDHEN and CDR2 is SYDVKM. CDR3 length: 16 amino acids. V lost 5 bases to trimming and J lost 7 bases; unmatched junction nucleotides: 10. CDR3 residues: CASSLLVTSGGRTQYF. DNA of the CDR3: TGTGCCAGCAGTCTACTAGTGACTAGCGGGGGGCGGACCCAGTACTTC. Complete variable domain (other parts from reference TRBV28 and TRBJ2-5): DVKVTQSSRYLVKRTGEKVFLECVQDMDHENMFWYRQDPGLGLRLIYFSYDVKMKEKGDIPEGYSVSREKKERFSLILESASTNQTSMYLCASSLLVTSGGRTQYFGPGTRLLVL.